One and the same sample provided the 29 T cell receptor beta chains below, sequenced in a study of OX40 agonist ivuxolimab in advanced cancers. Data came from immunoSEQ multiplex PCR; TCRdb stores just in-frame clones and leaves some out. Here the sample spans 50,000 to 75,000 clones, roughly 90% being singletons. The sample consisted of CD4+ or CD8+ T cells sorted from blood, taken in a trial of the OX40 agonist ivuxolimab. These TCRs come from an adult with an advanced solid tumor such as melanoma, head and neck, liver or kidney cancer.

A single count supports this clone. The chain couples TRBV5-1 to TRBJ2-2; no reliable D call. The V end lost 0 bases, the J end lost 7 bases, and 10 bases lay between the germline ends. CDR3 length equals 14 residues. Germline values: CDR1 SGHRS, CDR2 YFSETQ. The DNA of the CDR3 is TGCGCCAGCAGCTTGGAAGTGTCCGTCGGGGAGCTGTTTTTT. It translates to CASSLEVSVGELFF.

The chain joins TRBV5-1 to TRBJ2-5; D is unclear. CDR1 is SGHRS and CDR2 is YFSETQ in the germline V gene. V dropped 0 bases and J dropped 3 bases, with 6 bases sitting between them. The CDR3 is 13 residues long. The CDR3 is CASSLVREETQYF. In DNA, the CDR3 is TGCGCCAGCAGCTTGGTACGGGAAGAGACCCAGTACTTC.

The chain links TRBV18 to TRBJ1-2; D unclear. V was shortened by 8 bases and J by 4 bases, with 20 bases between the two germline ends. The CDR3 contains 15 residues. Germline assignment: CDR1 KGHSH and CDR2 LQKENI. CDR3 in amino acids: CASQTLAVAAYGYTF. CDR3 DNA: TGTGCCAGCCAAACCTTAGCAGTGGCGGCCTATGGCTACACCTTC.

The chain has TRBV20-1 and TRBJ1-1, with TRBD1 as a possible D gene (5 bases). From germline, CDR1 is DFQATT and CDR2 SNEGSKA (reference sequence). This CDR3 contains 11 residues. CDR3 bases: TGCAAGGGGCAGGGGAACACTGAAGCTTTCTTT. Amino acid sequence: CKGQGNTEAFF.

The chain carries TRBV7-3 and TRBJ2-3; D is unresolved. V was trimmed by 3 bases and J by 3 bases, leaving 10 bases between them. From germline, CDR1 is SGHTA and CDR2 FQGTGA. The CDR3 loop spans 14 amino acids. The CDR3 here is CASSFQRQTDTQYF. CDR3 bases: TGTGCCAGCAGCTTTCAACGACAAACAGATACGCAGTATTTT.

The chain is built from TRBV6-5 and TRBJ1-3; no firm D call. V was cut by 5 bases and J by 4 bases, with 9 bases left in between. Germline V CDR1 and CDR2: MNHEY, SVGAGI. The length of the CDR3 is 13 residues. The DNA for the CDR3 is TGTGCCAGCAGTCCCCGGGCAGGAAACACCATATATTTT. As protein: CASSPRAGNTIYF.

This chain joins TRBV29-1 and TRBJ2-1; 8 bases align to TRBD2. Trimming removed 5 bases from V and 0 bases from J; junction bases left unmatched: 3. CDR1 is SQVTM, CDR2 ANQGSEA, per germline. This CDR3 contains 14 residues. The CDR3 spells CSVSRGGSYNEQFF. The CDR3 DNA is TGCAGCGTTTCTCGGGGGGGCTCCTACAATGAGCAGTTCTTC.

The chain carries TRBV6-1 and TRBJ1-1, with TRBD1 as a possible D gene (5 bases). This CDR3 region has 14 residues. Germline CDR1 is MNHNS and CDR2 is SASEGT. Trimming removed 7 bases from V and 4 bases from J, with 16 bases in between. CDR3 in amino acids: CASTDKYPLTEAFF. The CDR3 nucleotides read TGTGCCAGCACGGACAAATATCCCCTCACTGAAGCTTTCTTT.

This chain joins TRBV7-3 and TRBJ2-3; D not resolved. The germline V gene encodes CDR1 SGHTA and CDR2 FQGTGA. Trimming removed 4 bases from V and 5 bases from J, with 10 bases in between. This CDR3 has 13 residues. The CDR3 DNA sequence: TGTGCCAGCAGCTACAGTCCCGAAGATACGCAGTATTTT. It specifies CASSYSPEDTQYF.

The gene calls are TRBV9 and TRBJ1-2, with TRBD1 matching 9 bases. This CDR3 comprises 13 residues. CDR1 is SGDLS and CDR2 is YYNGEE in the germline V gene. The trim removed 7 bases at V and 4 bases at J, leaving 5 bases unmatched. The CDR3 DNA is TGTGCCAGCTCGAGGACAGGGGCCTATGGCTACACCTTC. As protein: CASSRTGAYGYTF.

This chain links TRBV27 with TRBJ1-5, with D tentatively TRBD1 (6 bases). Germline V gene lookup returns CDR1 MNHEY and CDR2 SMNVEV (reference sequence). V was cut by 5 bases and J by 1 base, with 12 bases left in between. The CDR3 has 15 amino acids. CDR3 protein: CASSPGRGSNQPQHF. CDR3 coding DNA: TGTGCCAGCAGTCCCGGGAGGGGGAGCAATCAGCCCCAGCATTTT.

This clone has just one count. This rearrangement joins TRBV11-2 to TRBJ1-3; D might be TRBD1 (5 bases). The CDR3 is made up of 17 amino acids. CDR1 is SGHAT, CDR2 FQNNGV, per germline. V shed 4 bases and J shed 1 base, with 17 bases lying between them. The CDR3 region is CASSSHHGGISGNTIYF. The CDR3 nucleotides read TGTGCCAGCAGCTCCCACCACGGGGGGATTTCTGGAAACACCATATATTTT.

This rearrangement joins TRBV19 to TRBJ1-2; D is uncertain. Trimming took 2 bases from V and 7 from J, leaving 14 bases between them. The germline V gene encodes CDR1 LNHDA and CDR2 SQIVND (reference sequence). This CDR3 region has 14 residues. CDR3 amino acids: CASSISTEIPGYTF. The CDR3, as DNA: TGTGCCAGTAGTATAAGTACAGAGATCCCTGGCTACACCTTC.

The chain combines TRBV6-5 with TRBJ1-1; D is perhaps TRBD1 (6 bases). The germline V gene has CDR1 MNHEY and CDR2 SVGAGI. V lost 8 bases, J lost 2 bases, and 15 bases lay in between. CDR3 length equals 14 residues. The CDR3 spells CASLRARGNTEAFF. The CDR3, as DNA: TGTGCCAGCCTCCGGGCCAGGGGAAACACTGAAGCTTTCTTT.

The V and J genes are TRBV5-4 and TRBJ2-3; D remains ambiguous. V was cut by 0 bases and J by 5 bases, with 7 bases left in between. In germline, CDR1 is SGHNT, CDR2 YYREEE (reference sequence). This CDR3 has 13 amino acids. CDR3 bases: TGTGCCAGCAGCTTGGCCGTGGGAGATACGCAGTATTTT. Encoded protein: CASSLAVGDTQYF.

The V call is TRBV14, the J call TRBJ1-1; no clear D gene. The CDR3 is made up of 13 amino acids. Germline loops: CDR1 SGHDN, CDR2 FVKESK. V lost 0 bases to trimming and J lost 0 bases, with 2 bases between them. The CDR3 sequence is CASSQEVNTEAFF. In nucleotides, the CDR3 is TGTGCCAGCAGCCAAGAGGTGAACACTGAAGCTTTCTTT.

In its sample, this clone was seen once. The chain is built from TRBV27 and TRBJ1-5; TRBD1 might be the D (6 bases). The V end lost 5 bases, the J end lost 0 bases, and 23 bases lay between the germline ends. CDR3 length: 19 amino acids. In germline, CDR1 is MNHEY, CDR2 SMNVEV (reference sequence). CDR3 coding DNA: TGTGCCAGCAGTCTTCGAGGGGGGGGCACGACGAGTAGCAATCAGCCCCAGCATTTT. Amino acid sequence: CASSLRGGGTTSSNQPQHF.

The chain joins TRBV6-5 to TRBJ2-7; D might be TRBD1 or TRBD2, each matching 5 bases. This CDR3 region has 13 residues. Trimming removed 6 bases at V and 3 bases at J, with 12 bases between. Germline V gives CDR1 MNHEY, CDR2 SVGAGI. CDR3 sequence reads: CASSLLGGYEQYF. For the CDR3, the DNA is TGTGCCAGCAGCCTCCTTGGGGGCTACGAGCAGTACTTC.

This clone was counted between two and nine times. This chain connects TRBV2 to TRBJ2-5; 7 bases match TRBD1. The CDR3 covers 13 residues. The V gene end was trimmed by 6 bases and the J gene end by 5 bases; junction bases not matched to a gene: 6. Germline CDR1 and CDR2: SNHLY and FYNNEI. The CDR3 DNA reads TGTGCCAGCAGCCTACAGGGGCTGGAGACCCAGTACTTC. This gives the protein CASSLQGLETQYF.

The chain combines TRBV9 with TRBJ2-5, with TRBD2 identical over 9 bases. V lost 4 bases and J lost 2; bases outside the gene matches: 15. This CDR3 spans 18 amino acids. Germline V lookup: CDR1 SGDLS, CDR2 YYNGEE. CDR3 DNA: TGTGCCAGCAGCTTAGGCACACCTGGGGCGGGGGGGCAAGAGACCCAGTACTTC. Translating it yields CASSLGTPGAGGQETQYF.

CDR3 in amino acids: CAWGGQDNSPLHF. CDR3 bases: TGTGCCTGGGGCGGACAGGATAATTCACCCCTCCACTTT. The chain links TRBV30 to TRBJ1-6, with 7 bases lining up with TRBD1. This CDR3 has 13 amino acids. In germline, CDR1 is GTSNPN, CDR2 SVGIG (reference sequence). V lost 5 bases to trimming and J lost 5 bases; unmatched junction nucleotides: 3.

CDR3 bases: TGTGCCAGCAGCCAACGACAGGGGCCTAATGAAAAACTGTTTTTT. It specifies CASSQRQGPNEKLFF. V usage is TRBV9 and J usage is TRBJ1-4; 8 bases match TRBD1. With V trimmed by 4 bases and J by 3 bases, 5 bases remained unmatched. The CDR3 consists of 15 residues. From germline, CDR1 is SGDLS and CDR2 YYNGEE.

The chain employs TRBV5-1 and TRBJ2-2; 9 bases align to TRBD2. The CDR3 runs 17 residues. V dropped 2 bases and J dropped 0; count of bases not matched to a gene: 5. CDR1 is SGHRS, CDR2 YFSETQ, per germline. The CDR3 coding sequence is TGCGCCAGCAGCTTCGGACTAGCGTCCGCGAACACCGGGGAGCTGTTTTTT. It specifies CASSFGLASANTGELFF.

The chain links TRBV6-5 to TRBJ2-7; no firm D call. The germline gives CDR1 MNHEY, CDR2 SVGAGI. The length of the CDR3 is 11 residues. V gave up 11 bases and J gave up 5 bases, with 13 bases separating them. The CDR3, as DNA: TGTGCCGTCTCGTTCCGTAACGAGCAGTACTTC. As protein: CAVSFRNEQYF.

The chain employs TRBV11-3 and TRBJ2-2, with 8 bases fitting TRBD2. J lost 1 base, V lost 5 bases, and 3 bases had no gene match. CDR3 length: 15 amino acids. Germline CDR1 and CDR2: SGHNT and YENEEA. CDR3 nucleotide sequence: TGTGCCAGCAGCCCAAGCGGGGGGAACACCGGGGAGCTGTTTTTT. Translation gives CASSPSGGNTGELFF.

The chain recombines TRBV7-9 with TRBJ2-5, with 8 bases matching TRBD1. Losses at the gene ends were 4 bases for V and 4 bases for J; bases not matched to a gene: 2. The length of the CDR3 is 13 residues. CDR1 is SEHNR and CDR2 is FQNEAQ in the germline V gene (reference sequence). For the CDR3, the DNA is TGTGCCAGCAGCTCTACAGGGGGAGAGACCCAGTACTTC. This gives the protein CASSSTGGETQYF.

The V gene is TRBV19, the J gene TRBJ2-7; no firm D call. Trimming shortened V by 5 bases and J by 4 bases, and 12 bases separated the two germline ends. There are 13 residues in the CDR3. Germline assignment: CDR1 LNHDA and CDR2 SQIVND (reference sequence). The CDR3 region is CASSLPQGYEQYF. CDR3 DNA sequence: TGTGCCAGTAGTCTCCCCCAAGGTTACGAGCAGTACTTC.

The chain is built from TRBV5-1 and TRBJ2-6; D call uncertain. Germline-derived CDR1 and CDR2 are SGHRS and YFSETQ. This CDR3 region has 15 residues. Between the trimmed V and J ends, which lost 4 bases and 0 bases, there was a span of 8 bases. CDR3 nucleotide sequence: TGCGCCAGCAGCGAACAGAGCTCTGGGGCCAACGTCCTGACTTTC. Translated, it gives CASSEQSSGANVLTF. The full variable domain, with the rest looked up from reference TRBV5-1 and TRBJ2-6, is KAGVTQTPRYLIKTRGQQVTLSCSPISGHRSVSWYQQTPGQGLQFLFEYFSETQRNKGNFPGRFSGRQFSNSRSEMNVSTLELGDSALYLCASSEQSSGANVLTFGAGSRLTVL.

The rearrangement joins TRBV5-1 to TRBJ1-6; TRBD1 might be the D (6 bases). Germline V gene sequence: CDR1 SGHRS, CDR2 YFSETQ. The V end lost 4 bases, the J end lost 5 bases, and 16 bases lay between the germline ends. CDR3 size: 16 residues. Here the CDR3 DNA reads TGCGCCAGCAGCATACAGGGACGGGGCGATAATTCACCCCTCCACTTT. Its protein is CASSIQGRGDNSPLHF.